The 9 T cell receptor beta chains below all came from one sample that was sequenced in a study of OX40 agonist ivuxolimab in advanced cancers. Using immunoSEQ multiplex PCR, the repertoire was profiled, and TCRdb retains in-frame clones only, with some absent. Of tens of thousands of clones listed, 75% to 90% are singletons. The source was CD4+ or CD8+ T cells sorted from blood, collected in a trial of the OX40 agonist ivuxolimab. The receptors come from an adult with an advanced solid tumor such as melanoma, head and neck, liver or kidney cancer.

V usage is TRBV7-2 and J usage is TRBJ1-5, with D possibly TRBD1 on 6 matching bases. CDR3 size: 13 residues. Germline V gene lookup returns CDR1 SGHTA and CDR2 FQGNSA. Between the trimmed V and J ends, which lost 5 bases and 6 bases, there was a span of 11 bases. This CDR3 reads CASSPRGGQPQHF. The CDR3 DNA is TGTGCCAGCAGCCCGCGAGGGGGTCAGCCCCAGCATTTT.

V usage is TRBV10-2 and J usage is TRBJ1-5; weak D call: TRBD1 (5 bases). The CDR3 is 14 amino acids. The V end was cut by 10 bases, the J end by 9 bases, with 22 bases between. The germline CDR1 and CDR2 sequences are WSHSY and SAAADI. CDR3 nucleotide sequence: TGCGCCAACAGGACCTCGGGGGGAGCGGGGCCCCAGCATTTT. Protein sequence: CANRTSGGAGPQHF.

This chain links TRBV4-3 with TRBJ1-6, with TRBD1 identical over 7 bases. This CDR3 has 16 residues. Germline loops: CDR1 LGHNA, CDR2 YSLEER. With V trimmed by 0 bases and J by 7 bases, 6 bases remained unmatched. This chain's CDR3 is CASSQDNTGANSPLHF. The CDR3 DNA is TGCGCCAGCAGCCAAGATAACACAGGGGCGAATTCACCCCTCCACTTT.

V and J are TRBV6-4 and TRBJ2-7, with D unresolved. CDR1 and CDR2 (germline): MRHNA, SNTAGT. The CDR3 covers 11 residues. Trimming shortened V by 3 bases and J by 5 bases, and 5 bases separated the two germline ends. The chain's CDR3 is CASSEWNEQYF. The DNA for the CDR3 is TGTGCCAGCAGTGAATGGAACGAGCAGTACTTC.

This clone has a single count. V gene TRBV7-9 combines with J gene TRBJ2-7; 8 positions match TRBD1. V lost 1 base and J lost 6; bases outside the gene matches: 2. This CDR3 comprises 13 residues. Germline CDR1 SEHNR, CDR2 FQNEAQ (reference sequence). CDR3 in amino acids: CASSLVDRGEQYF. The CDR3 DNA reads as TGTGCCAGCAGCTTAGTTGACAGGGGCGAGCAGTACTTC.

The table lists this clone with a few counts. V is TRBV14 and J is TRBJ2-2; D remains unclear. CDR1 is SGHDN and CDR2 is FVKESK in the germline V gene. Trimming cost V 4 bases and J 0 bases, with 6 bases left between them. The CDR3 runs 14 residues. Here the CDR3 DNA reads TGTGCCAGCAGCCTGGGGACGAACACCGGGGAGCTGTTTTTT. It specifies CASSLGTNTGELFF.

The genes are TRBV7-2 and TRBJ1-4; D might be TRBD1 (6 bases). V dropped 1 base and J dropped 8 bases, with 8 bases sitting between them. In germline, CDR1 is SGHTA, CDR2 FQGNSA. This CDR3 has 13 residues. In nucleotides, the CDR3 is TGTGCCAGCAGCTTAGGGGGGACAGAAAAACTGTTTTTT. As protein: CASSLGGTEKLFF.

V and J are TRBV9 and TRBJ1-2, with TRBD1 as a possible D gene (5 bases). V was trimmed by 3 bases and J by 0 bases, leaving 9 bases between them. Germline V gives CDR1 SGDLS, CDR2 YYNGEE. The length of the CDR3 is 14 residues. The CDR3 reads CASSATVPNYGYTF. In nucleotides, the CDR3 is TGTGCCAGCAGCGCGACAGTACCTAACTATGGCTACACCTTC.

This chain uses TRBV6-1 with TRBJ2-7, with a possible D match to TRBD1 (6 bases). Trimming stripped 1 base from V and 4 bases from J, with 14 bases between. This CDR3 is built from 15 residues. Per germline, CDR1 MNHNS and CDR2 SASEGT. The CDR3 DNA sequence: TGTGCCAGCAGTGAAGTCACAACAGGGACGTACGAGCAGTACTTC. This encodes CASSEVTTGTYEQYF.